This TCR beta chain is from a study of human T cells and chemical hapten exposure. V was pared by 0 bases and J by 6 bases, with 34 bases between. This CDR3 has 22 amino acids. Germline assignment: CDR1 SGHRS and CDR2 YFSETQ. TCRdb re-analysed the RACE reads in MiXCR, keeping a single row per CDR3 protein. The sample includes approximately 90,000 distinct CDR3 sequences, under 15% seen only once; the top ten take approximately 2.1%. This sample's time point: patch test 1, 2 weeks after DPC sensitization. Described treatment: therapeutic diphenylcyclopropenone sensitization with weekly scalp DPC. This clonotype has just a few counts.

Material: whole blood, obtained in connection with sensitization to the hapten diphenylcyclopropenone (DPC). This sequence joins TRBV5-1 and TRBJ2-1; possibly TRBD1 or TRBD2 for D (6 bases each). The receptor was derived from a middle-aged woman with alopecia areata. Some clones in this sample may be carry-over from other donors' samples. In DNA, the CDR3 is TGCGCCAGCAGCTTGGGGTCTAAGAGCACAGGGACGGTCTCCGGGAGCGTCAATGAGCAGTTCTTC. This encodes CASSLGSKSTGTVSGSVNEQFF.